Included here is one T cell receptor (beta chain) sequence, with context. Antigen specificity is unknown. The entry originates in a study of STAT5B mutations in CD4+ large granular lymphocyte leukemia. General study results and limits: Top patient clones used TRBV06 genes more often: 8/27 versus 2/35 in controls. Patient CD4-sorted repertoires looked more clonal than healthy CD4+ repertoires, even without putative leukemic clones.

Germline V CDR1 and CDR2: MDHEN, SYDVKM. The CDR3 runs 13 residues. Trimming removed 5 bases from V and 8 bases from J, with 14 bases in between. The authors' processing: The detection floor for productive clonotype frequency was 2.59 x 10-5. Sequencing used immunoSEQ multiplex PCR; TCRdb keeps in-frame clones, though not all of them. Clonal size and the V and J genes are those of that table, whereas D and trimming came from the DNA. Of around 30,000 clones in the sample, 65% to 75% are singletons; the top ten hold about 1%. The chain links TRBV28 to TRBJ2-3; weak D call: TRBD1 (6 bases). This TCR was sampled from a human donor in good health. Sequencing was performed on CD4+ T cells from blood buffy coats. The CDR3, as DNA: TGTGCCAGCAGTAACCACAGGGCCTCTACGCAGTATTTT. Its protein is CASSNHRASTQYF.